The 19 T cell receptor beta chains reported below all come from one sample, sequenced in a study of shared clonotypes between healthy human individuals (dated by TCRdb to 2018 to 2021). The library was generated by the immunoSEQ multiplex PCR assay. TCRdb holds this immuneACCESS table with in-frame rearrangements only. Some clones are missing; in checked studies, unresolved V genes explain under half, and the rest has no known cause. This sample gives a few million clones in total; more than 85% of them show up just once. The biggest ten clones account for about 0.41% of the sample. Sequenced sample: naive CD4+ T cells from PBMCs. The intended sense of this specimen's cell subset or site label: CD45RA+ positively selected. The receptor source for this set is a young man in good health. Some clones in this sample may be carry-over from other donors' samples.

This clone was seen only once. This chain uses TRBV7-9 with TRBJ1-2, with a weak D call TRBD1 (5 bases). The CDR3 is 17 residues long. The V end was cut by 3 bases, the J end by 5 bases, with 22 bases between. Germline V gives CDR1 SEHNR, CDR2 FQNEAQ (reference sequence). As DNA, the CDR3 is TGTGCCAGCAGCTTGGGGGGGTCCGAGGCCCCTTTGTATGGCTACACCTTC. This translates into CASSLGGSEAPLYGYTF.

This chain joins TRBV28 and TRBJ2-5; 8 nucleotides agree with TRBD1. The CDR3 runs 15 residues. Germline CDR1 is MDHEN and CDR2 is SYDVKM. Trimming at V came to 1 base and at J to 4 bases, leaving 5 bases not matched to a gene. The CDR3 region is CASSLSDRAVETQYF. The CDR3 nucleotides are TGTGCCAGCAGTTTATCGGACAGGGCCGTAGAGACCCAGTACTTC.

This clone was counted a single time. The rearrangement uses TRBV5-1 and TRBJ1-4, with a weak D call TRBD1 (6 bases). V dropped 5 bases and J dropped 5 bases, with 13 bases sitting between them. The CDR3 covers 14 residues. Germline V gives CDR1 SGHRS, CDR2 YFSETQ. This chain's CDR3 is CASSQQGGNEKLFF. CDR3 sequence (DNA): TGCGCCAGCAGTCAACAGGGCGGGAATGAAAAACTGTTTTTT.

The chain has TRBV4-2 and TRBJ2-1, with D uncertain. The CDR3 covers 15 residues. V lost 4 bases, J lost 2 bases, and 12 bases lay in between. In germline, CDR1 is LGHNA, CDR2 YNFKEQ. CDR3 amino acids: CASSLGRQTYNEQFF. DNA of the CDR3: TGTGCCAGCAGCCTGGGAAGGCAAACCTACAATGAGCAGTTCTTC.

The chain is built from TRBV11-3 and TRBJ2-1; D may correspond to TRBD1 or TRBD2 (5 bases each). The V end was cut by 2 bases, the J end by 6 bases, with 11 bases between. Germline values: CDR1 SGHNT, CDR2 YENEEA. The CDR3 spans 14 residues. CDR3 protein: CASSLWGGSNEQFF. The DNA for the CDR3 is TGTGCCAGCAGCTTATGGGGCGGGTCCAATGAGCAGTTCTTC.

The chain has TRBV29-1 and TRBJ2-3; D may be TRBD1 (6 bases). The CDR3 runs 15 residues. V lost 4 bases and J 2 bases, leaving 16 bases between the germline ends. Germline loops: CDR1 SQVTM, CDR2 ANQGSEA. CDR3 DNA: TGCAGCGTTGGGGGGTGGGGACAACTCACAGATACGCAGTATTTT. As protein: CSVGGWGQLTDTQYF.

The chain links TRBV5-1 to TRBJ2-3, with D tentatively TRBD1 or TRBD2 (5 bases each). CDR1 and CDR2 (germline): SGHRS, YFSETQ. Trimming left V 2 bases short and J 2 bases short, with 15 bases between. The CDR3 consists of 16 residues. DNA of the CDR3: TGCGCCAGCAGCTTTTCACCCCGGGGACCCACAGATACGCAGTATTTT. Translation: CASSFSPRGPTDTQYF.

This chain connects TRBV7-3 to TRBJ2-7; D might be TRBD2 (6 bases). Germline V gene lookup returns CDR1 SGHTA and CDR2 FQGTGA. The CDR3 is made up of 15 amino acids. V was pared by 5 bases and J by 1 base, with 15 bases between. CDR3 in amino acids: CASSIGSGPSYEQYF. DNA of the CDR3: TGTGCCAGCAGCATTGGGAGCGGGCCATCCTACGAGCAGTACTTC.

The chain employs TRBV19 and TRBJ1-1; possible D gene TRBD1, 5 bases. Germline V gene lookup returns CDR1 LNHDA and CDR2 SQIVND (reference sequence). The V end lost 9 bases, the J end lost 0 bases, and 14 bases lay between the germline ends. CDR3 length: 14 amino acids. The CDR3 spells CASNDSPMNTEAFF. CDR3 sequence (DNA): TGTGCCAGCAACGACAGCCCCATGAACACTGAAGCTTTCTTT.

On this clone itself: Other DNA sequences in this sample translate to the same CDR3. The chain has TRBV7-3 and TRBJ2-3; no clear D gene. V was pared by 6 bases and J by 3 bases, with 7 bases between. CDR1 and CDR2 from the germline V gene are SGHTA and FQGTGA. The length of the CDR3 is 12 residues. CDR3 sequence (DNA): TGTGCCAGCAGTCCAGGTACAGATACGCAGTATTTT. It translates to CASSPGTDTQYF.

This chain links TRBV25-1 with TRBJ1-1; TRBD1 might be the D (6 bases). V lost 4 bases and J 6 bases, leaving 9 bases between the germline ends. The CDR3 loop spans 12 amino acids. Germline V gene data show CDR1 as MGHDK and CDR2 as SYGVNS. The CDR3 loop reads CASSGQVPEAFF. The CDR3 DNA reads as TGTGCCAGCAGTGGACAGGTCCCTGAAGCTTTCTTT.

The V and J genes are TRBV11-2 and TRBJ2-7, with D unclear. CDR1 and CDR2 (germline): SGHAT, FQNNGV. The V gene lost 2 bases and the J gene lost 4 bases, with 15 bases spanning the gap. CDR3 size: 15 residues. The CDR3 region is CASSLNPGQEYEQYF. CDR3 bases: TGTGCCAGCAGCTTAAATCCAGGTCAGGAATACGAGCAGTACTTC.

On this clone: This specimen includes other DNA sequences encoding the same CDR3. This chain uses TRBV5-8 with TRBJ2-3; D is unclear. CDR3 length: 13 amino acids. Germline lookup yields CDR1 SGHTS and CDR2 YDEGEE. Trimming removed 0 bases from V and 3 bases from J, with 5 bases in between. CDR3 protein: CASSLDSTDTQYF. The CDR3 DNA reads TGTGCCAGCAGCTTGGACAGTACAGATACGCAGTATTTT.

The gene calls are TRBV19 and TRBJ2-3; 7 nucleotides align to TRBD1. The V gene end was trimmed by 4 bases and the J gene end by 4 bases; junction bases not matched to a gene: 2. Germline assignment: CDR1 LNHDA and CDR2 SQIVND (reference sequence). The CDR3 has 13 amino acids. This CDR3 is CASSTQGADTQYF. CDR3 nucleotide sequence: TGTGCCAGTAGTACCCAGGGGGCAGATACGCAGTATTTT.

The rearrangement links TRBV5-1 to TRBJ1-2; 7 bases map to TRBD1. V gave up 0 bases and J gave up 8 bases; unmatched junction bases: 10. The CDR3 is 15 residues long. Germline CDR1 reads SGHRS; CDR2 reads YFSETQ. The CDR3 reads CASSLDPDRVDGYTF. The CDR3 region has the DNA TGCGCCAGCAGCTTGGACCCTGACAGGGTGGACGGCTACACCTTC.

The J gene is TRBJ1-4, the V gene TRBV7-9; D is unclear. The germline CDR1 and CDR2 sequences are SEHNR and FQNEAQ (reference sequence). The CDR3 length is 16 residues. The V end lost 1 base, the J end lost 3 bases, and 12 bases lay between the germline ends. This CDR3 is CASSLDGSAANEKLFF. The DNA of the CDR3 is TGTGCCAGCAGCTTAGATGGGTCGGCAGCTAATGAAAAACTGTTTTTT.

The chain joins TRBV5-1 to TRBJ2-1; 9 bases line up with TRBD1. The ends lost 5 bases at V and 8 bases at J; junction bases unmatched: 11. The germline V gene has CDR1 SGHRS and CDR2 YFSETQ. The CDR3 runs 15 residues. The CDR3 bases are TGCGCCAGCAGTCCGCCGGGACAGGGTTCTTATGAGCAGTTCTTC. The encoded protein is CASSPPGQGSYEQFF.

The genes are TRBV5-1 and TRBJ2-7; D gene ambiguous. Per germline, CDR1 SGHRS and CDR2 YFSETQ. CDR3 size: 14 residues. Trimming shortened V by 3 bases and J by 2 bases, and 12 bases separated the two germline ends. Here the CDR3 reads CASSSVSGPYEQYF. The CDR3 DNA reads TGCGCCAGCAGCTCCGTAAGTGGTCCCTACGAGCAGTACTTC.

The chain uses TRBV19 and TRBJ2-7; D may be TRBD1 (5 bases). Germline assignment: CDR1 LNHDA and CDR2 SQIVND (reference sequence). Trimming removed 3 bases from V and 6 bases from J, with 15 bases in between. The CDR3 has 14 residues. CDR3 nucleotides: TGTGCCAGTAGTATTATGCAGGGTCCTTTCGAGCAGTACTTC. Translating gives CASSIMQGPFEQYF.